Below are 28 T cell receptor beta chains sequenced from a single sample in a study of human T cells and chemical hapten exposure. TCRdb used MiXCR to reprocess the RACE reads, holding one entry per CDR3 protein. The sample contains 95,000 or so distinct CDR3 sequences, 10% to 12% of which appear only once. Time point given: patch test 2, 6 weeks after DPC sensitization. Treatment defined: therapeutic diphenylcyclopropenone sensitization with weekly scalp DPC. The sample in question was whole blood, obtained in connection with sensitization to the hapten diphenylcyclopropenone (DPC). The receptors were sampled from a woman aged 40 to 55 with alopecia areata. Some clones in this sample may be carry-over from other donors' samples.

This chain links TRBV20-1 with TRBJ2-5, with 14 positions matching TRBD2. The CDR3 totals 16 residues. Germline V lookup: CDR1 DFQATT, CDR2 SNEGSKA (reference sequence). The V gene end was trimmed by 3 bases and the J gene end by 5 bases; junction bases not matched to a gene: 8. Here the CDR3 DNA reads TGCAGTGCTAGCCCGACTAGCGGGAGGGGGATGGAGACCCAGTACTTC. It specifies CSASPTSGRGMETQYF.

This clonotype was counted once. The conserved phenylalanine or tryptophan normally closing the CDR3 is absent here, so this likely arose from a read error. This chain links TRBV20-1 with TRBJ2-5; D uncertain. CDR3 length equals 11 residues. Per the germline V gene, CDR1 is DFQATT and CDR2 is SNEGSKA (reference sequence). Trimming took 0 bases from V and 5 from J, leaving 4 bases between them. The CDR3 coding sequence is TGCAGTGCTAGAGATCGGGAGACCCAGTACTCC. Encoded protein: CSARDRETQYS.

The chain has TRBV12-3 or TRBV12-4 and TRBJ2-3; D might be TRBD1 (6 bases). CDR3 length: 14 residues. Trimming cost V 7 bases and J 0 bases, with 11 bases left between them. CDR3 residues: CASNPQGSTDTQYF. CDR3 sequence (DNA): TGTGCCAGCAACCCACAGGGTAGCACAGATACGCAGTATTTT.

The sample holds many counts of this clonotype. The rearrangement uses TRBV3-1 and TRBJ2-7, with TRBD2 identical over 11 bases. The CDR3 contains 15 residues. The V segment lost 1 base and the J segment 2 bases; nucleotides outside the gene matches: 1. Germline assignment: CDR1 LGHDT and CDR2 YNNKEL (reference sequence). The CDR3 coding sequence is TGTGCCAGCAGCCAAGTAGCGGGAGGGCCCTACGAGCAGTACTTC. Amino acid sequence: CASSQVAGGPYEQYF.

This clonotype turned up a few times. V usage is TRBV7-9 and J usage is TRBJ2-1; tentatively, D is TRBD2 (5 bases). V was trimmed by 0 bases and J by 7 bases, leaving 10 bases between them. The CDR3 extends over 14 amino acids. Germline V CDR1 and CDR2: SEHNR, FQNEAQ (reference sequence). The CDR3, as DNA: TGTGCCAGCAGCTTAGCCGGACTGCTTAATGAGCAGTTCTTC. Protein sequence: CASSLAGLLNEQFF.

On this clonotype itself: A read error is possible here, since a much larger clone lies one base away. This chain connects TRBV7-2 to TRBJ2-3; D is unresolved. The CDR3 runs 12 residues. V lost 6 bases, J lost 6 bases, and 10 bases lay in between. CDR1 and CDR2 (germline): SGHTA, FQGNSA. The CDR3 sequence: CASRPSPDTQYF. DNA of the CDR3: TGTGCCAGCAGGCCCTCTCCGGATACGCAGTATTTT. Full variable domain (rest looked up from reference TRBV7-2 and TRBJ2-3): GAGVSQSPSNKVTEKGKDVELRCDPISGHTALYWYRQSLGQGLEFLIYFQGNSAPDKSGLPSDRFSAERTGGSVSTLTIQRTQQEDSAVYLCASRPSPDTQYFGPGTRLTVL.

This clonotype was counted between two and nine times. V usage is TRBV20-1 and J usage is TRBJ2-7; D is perhaps TRBD1 (6 bases). Germline CDR1 reads DFQATT; CDR2 reads SNEGSKA (reference sequence). The germline V and J ends were trimmed by 5 bases and 3 bases, with 20 bases remaining between them. This CDR3 contains 15 residues. The CDR3 DNA reads TGCAGTGCTCGACCTAGTGGGGGCGGAGACTACGAGCAGTACTTC. Amino acids: CSARPSGGGDYEQYF.

This clonotype was counted between two and nine times. The gene calls are TRBV2 and TRBJ2-7; the D is unclear. The V and J ends lost 1 base and 3 bases respectively, with 13 bases between them. This CDR3 spans 15 amino acids. Germline-derived CDR1 and CDR2 are SNHLY and FYNNEI. The CDR3 spells CASSEVLGLSYEQYF. As DNA, the CDR3 is TGTGCCAGCAGTGAAGTCCTCGGCCTGAGCTACGAGCAGTACTTC. The full variable domain, in which reference TRBV2 and TRBJ2-7 provide the parts outside the CDR3, is EPEVTQTPSHQVTQMGQEVILRCVPISNHLYFYWYRQILGQKVEFLVSFYNNEISEKSEIFDDQFSVERPDGSNFTLKIRSTKLEDSAMYFCASSEVLGLSYEQYFGPGTRLTVT.

This clonotype was seen repeatedly, ten times or more. This rearrangement joins TRBV20-1 to TRBJ2-2; no definite D call. CDR3 length: 11 residues. V lost 1 base and J lost 9, with 6 bases in between. Germline CDR1 reads DFQATT; CDR2 reads SNEGSKA (reference sequence). CDR3 region: CSARVRRELFF. The CDR3 DNA sequence: TGCAGTGCTAGAGTGAGGAGGGAGCTGTTTTTT.

This clonotype was recorded at least ten times. The rearrangement uses TRBV6-2 or TRBV6-3 and TRBJ1-1; D perhaps matches TRBD1 (5 bases). V lost 4 bases and J 6 bases, leaving 12 bases between the germline ends. Germline V gene lookup returns CDR1 MNHEY and CDR2 SVGEGT. This CDR3 is 13 amino acids long. This chain's CDR3 is CASSSGTIAEAFF. CDR3 coding DNA: TGTGCCAGCAGTTCGGGGACTATAGCTGAAGCTTTCTTT.

There are many counts of this clonotype. In nucleotides, the CDR3 is TGTGCCAGCAGACTCAGGACAGGGGGCTTCTATGGCTACACCTTC. Protein product: CASRLRTGGFYGYTF. The chain uses TRBV12-3 or TRBV12-4 and TRBJ1-2, with 11 positions matching TRBD1. With 6 bases clipped from V and 4 bases from J, the junction kept 7 bases outside the gene matches. The CDR3 totals 15 residues.

This clonotype was counted at least ten times. This rearrangement joins TRBV7-8 to TRBJ2-7; a possible D gene is TRBD2 (7 bases). Per germline, CDR1 SGHVS and CDR2 FQNEAQ. The CDR3 extends over 18 amino acids. V lost 1 base, J lost 0 bases, and 19 bases lay in between. CDR3 in amino acids: CASSLGARGGSVSYEQYF. For the CDR3, the DNA is TGTGCCAGCAGCTTAGGGGCCAGGGGCGGGAGTGTCTCCTACGAGCAGTACTTC.

About this clonotype: A much larger clone lies one base from this, so it may be a read error. This chain links TRBV20-1 with TRBJ2-3; possible D gene TRBD2, 5 bases. Per germline, CDR1 DFQATT and CDR2 SNEGSKA (reference sequence). The CDR3 extends over 11 amino acids. The CDR3 spells CSAVWGDAQYF. Written as DNA, the CDR3 is TGCAGTGCTGTGTGGGGAGATGCGCAGTATTTT.

At least ten counts were recorded for this clonotype. V is TRBV21-1 and J is TRBJ2-3; TRBD1 is the table's D call and was not checked against the DNA. TRBV21-1 represents a pseudogene. This CDR3 has 17 amino acids. The CDR3 coding sequence is TGTGCCAGCAGCAAATCCCGAAGGAGAGGGTCTCCAGATACGCAGTATTTT. This codes for CASSKSRRRGSPDTQYF.

This clonotype was seen repeatedly, ten times or more. This chain connects TRBV25-1 to TRBJ1-4, with TRBD1 matching over 7 bases. Germline trimming cut 5 bases from V and 5 bases from J; bases unmatched to any gene: 8. CDR1 and CDR2 (germline): MGHDK, SYGVNS. This CDR3 spans 15 amino acids. CDR3 in amino acids: CASSLTTGRNEKLFF. The CDR3 DNA is TGTGCCAGCAGTTTAACGACAGGGAGGAATGAAAAACTGTTTTTT.

The chain has TRBV12-3 or TRBV12-4 and TRBJ2-5; the D is unclear. This CDR3 has 12 residues. Trimming cost V 5 bases and J 4 bases, with 8 bases left between them. DNA of the CDR3: TGTGCCAGCAGTAGGACGACAGAGACCCAGTACTTC. Protein: CASSRTTETQYF.

The CDR3 DNA reads as TGTGCCAGCAGCAACCGCCGGGACAGGGGGCTCGTAAACACTGAAGCTTTCTTT. Protein: CASSNRRDRGLVNTEAFF. This chain joins TRBV6-2 or TRBV6-3 and TRBJ1-1, with 12 positions matching TRBD1. This CDR3 region has 18 residues. J was trimmed by 2 bases and V by 6 bases; bases with no gene match: 13. Germline V lookup: CDR1 MNHEY, CDR2 SVGEGT.

Comment on this clonotype: A read error may be the cause here, since a much bigger clone is one base away. The chain employs TRBV20-1 and TRBJ2-7, with 14 bases lining up with TRBD2. Unmatched junction bases numbered 3, after V lost 5 bases and J lost 0 bases. The germline gives CDR1 DFQATT, CDR2 SNEGSKA (reference sequence). This CDR3 is 15 amino acids long. In nucleotides, the CDR3 is TGCAGTGCTTGGGGGACTAGCGGGAGCTCCTACGAGCAGTACTTC. Translated, it gives CSAWGTSGSSYEQYF.

Many counts were recorded for this clonotype. The chain's CDR3 is CSVLYVATYEQYF. CDR3 in DNA: TGCAGCGTTCTTTATGTTGCCACCTACGAGCAGTACTTC. V and J are TRBV29-1 and TRBJ2-7; no reliable D call. Germline values: CDR1 SQVTM, CDR2 ANQGSEA. V was trimmed by 5 bases and J by 2 bases, leaving 13 bases between them. The CDR3 length is 13 residues.

Many counts were recorded for this clonotype. The chain joins TRBV12-3 or TRBV12-4 to TRBJ2-2, with D unclear. There are 13 residues in the CDR3. V gave up 5 bases and J gave up 4 bases, with 8 bases separating them. CDR3 sequence (DNA): TGTGCCAGCAGTACCTTTGTCACCGGGGAGCTGTTTTTT. Protein: CASSTFVTGELFF.

This clonotype was recorded many times. The rearrangement uses TRBV4-2 and TRBJ1-2, with D uncertain. V lost 0 bases and J lost 3, with 11 bases in between. The germline CDR1 and CDR2 sequences are LGHNA and YNFKEQ. This CDR3 spans 15 amino acids. The CDR3 DNA is TGTGCCAGCAGCCAAGATCTGGCGCCTTACTATGGCTACACCTTC. Translation gives CASSQDLAPYYGYTF.

The V and J genes are TRBV18 and TRBJ2-1; D is possibly TRBD1 or TRBD2 (5 bases each). Germline CDR1 is KGHSH and CDR2 is LQKENI. V lost 3 bases and J 2 bases, leaving 17 bases between the germline ends. There are 17 residues in the CDR3. CDR3 amino acids: CASSPSVGTGTYNEQFF. CDR3 bases: TGTGCCAGCTCACCGAGCGTGGGGACCGGGACCTACAATGAGCAGTTCTTC.

A remark on this clonotype: A much bigger clone sits one base away, suggesting this may be a read error. The chain links TRBV7-2 to TRBJ1-5; D not certain. Looked up from germline, CDR1 is SGHTA and CDR2 is FQGNSA. V lost 2 bases and J lost 7, with 12 bases in between. This CDR3 contains 14 residues. Here the CDR3 DNA reads TGTGCCAGCAGCTTATTTACTGTGGGCCAGCCCCAGCATTTT. The encoded protein is CASSLFTVGQPQHF.

The CDR3 sequence: CASYTQGVTQYF. In DNA, the CDR3 is TGTGCCAGCTACACTCAGGGAGTGACCCAGTACTTC. V usage is TRBV2 and J usage is TRBJ2-5; perhaps D is TRBD1 or TRBD2 (5 bases each). Trimming pared 8 bases from V and 7 bases from J, leaving 14 bases between. CDR1 and CDR2 from the germline V gene are SNHLY and FYNNEI. The CDR3 is 12 amino acids.

This chain links TRBV9 with TRBJ2-5, with D possibly matching TRBD2 (6 bases). CDR1 and CDR2 from the germline V gene are SGDLS and YYNGEE. CDR3 size: 15 residues. V gave up 0 bases and J gave up 2 bases, with 11 bases separating them. CDR3 loop: CASSVGRGAQETQYF. CDR3 nucleotides: TGTGCCAGCAGCGTAGGGCGGGGCGCGCAAGAGACCCAGTACTTC.

The chain recombines TRBV7-3 with TRBJ2-7; the D is unclear. The CDR3 is made up of 13 amino acids. Germline values: CDR1 SGHTA, CDR2 FQGTGA. Trimming removed 5 bases from V and 2 bases from J, with 10 bases in between. CDR3 bases: TGTGCCAGCAGCCGCGGACGGACCTACGAGCAGTACTTC. This translates into CASSRGRTYEQYF.

This clonotype was observed at least ten times. The rearrangement joins TRBV9 to TRBJ2-1; D might be TRBD2 (5 bases). The CDR3 has 17 amino acids. Trimming removed 4 bases from V and 6 bases from J, with 23 bases in between. The germline V gene has CDR1 SGDLS and CDR2 YYNGEE. The CDR3 here is CASSPGLRHLEGNEQFF. For the CDR3, the DNA is TGTGCCAGCAGCCCGGGATTAAGGCACCTGGAAGGCAATGAGCAGTTCTTC.

This clonotype showed up just once. This chain joins TRBV3-2 and TRBJ1-2. TRBV3-2 corresponds to a pseudogene. There are 14 residues in the CDR3. CDR3 sequence reads: CASSQDVAGYGYTF. CDR3 coding DNA: TGTGCCAGCAGCCAAGATGTAGCGGGGTATGGCTACACCTTC.